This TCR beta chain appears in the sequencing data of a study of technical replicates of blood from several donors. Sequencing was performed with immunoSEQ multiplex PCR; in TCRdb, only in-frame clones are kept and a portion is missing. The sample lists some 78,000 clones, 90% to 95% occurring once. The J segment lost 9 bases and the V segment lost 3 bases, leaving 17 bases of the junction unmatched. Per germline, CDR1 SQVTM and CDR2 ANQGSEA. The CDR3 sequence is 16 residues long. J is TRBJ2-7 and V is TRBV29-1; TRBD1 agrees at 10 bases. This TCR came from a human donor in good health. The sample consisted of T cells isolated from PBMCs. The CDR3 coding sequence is TGCAGCGTTGACCAGGATTGGGACAGGGGTTATACTGGGCAGTACTTC. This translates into CSVDQDWDRGYTGQYF.